These 31 T cell receptor beta chains share one sample of origin, sequenced in a study of blood T cells in healthy people across ages. It was with a sample-barcoded 5' primer and a J-beta primer mix that a second PCR of about 6 to 12 cycles was run. TCRdb processed the 5' RACE reads anew with MiXCR; each CDR3 protein has one entry. The sample records 1,100,000 or so distinct CDR3 sequences, roughly 45% being singletons. Sequencing used blood. The receptors were sampled from a woman between 55 and 75 years old in good health.

The CDR3 sequence: CASSPKTGNEREQFF. The CDR3 DNA reads TGTGCCAGCTCACCAAAGACAGGGAACGAGAGAGAGCAGTTCTTC. The V gene is TRBV18, the J gene TRBJ2-1, with 7 positions matching TRBD1. In germline, CDR1 is KGHSH, CDR2 LQKENI. The trim removed 2 bases at V and 10 bases at J, leaving 11 bases unmatched. The CDR3 totals 15 residues.

This clonotype turned up a few times. This rearrangement joins TRBV3-1 to TRBJ2-5, with 10 positions matching TRBD2. CDR1 LGHDT and CDR2 YNNKEL come from the germline V gene (reference sequence). The V and J ends lost 2 bases and 0 bases, in that order; junction bases with no gene match: 3. The CDR3 extends over 16 amino acids. The CDR3 spells CASSQLSGRYQETQYF. The CDR3 region has the DNA TGTGCCAGCAGCCAACTTAGCGGGAGGTACCAAGAGACCCAGTACTTC.

This clonotype came up once. V is TRBV5-1 and J is TRBJ2-3; the match to TRBD2 covers 11 bases. The CDR3 length is 15 residues. V shed 5 bases, J shed 6 bases, and the junction held 8 bases outside the gene matches. Germline V CDR1 and CDR2: SGHRS, YFSETQ. The CDR3 nucleotides are TGCGCCAGCAGACAGGGACTAGCGGTTTTCGATACGCAGTATTTT. This translates into CASRQGLAVFDTQYF.

V usage is TRBV20-1 and J usage is TRBJ2-3; D assignment may be TRBD1 or TRBD2 (5 bases each). Germline CDR1 reads DFQATT; CDR2 reads SNEGSKA (reference sequence). Trimming stripped 6 bases from V and 4 bases from J, with 17 bases between. The CDR3 contains 14 residues. CDR3 amino acids: CSAGDAKGADTQYF. The CDR3 DNA reads TGCAGTGCGGGAGATGCAAAAGGGGCAGATACGCAGTATTTT.

Many counts were recorded for this clonotype. The J gene is TRBJ1-2, the V gene TRBV20-1; 7 bases agree with TRBD1. Germline trimming cut 6 bases from V and 4 bases from J; bases unmatched to any gene: 8. CDR1 is DFQATT, CDR2 SNEGSKA, per germline (reference sequence). The CDR3 length is 13 residues. This chain's CDR3 is CSARDSSSYGYTF. CDR3 bases: TGCAGTGCCCGGGACAGCAGTTCCTATGGCTACACCTTC.

The J gene is TRBJ2-1, the V gene TRBV9, with 10 bases aligning to TRBD2. The CDR3 is made up of 15 amino acids. Germline CDR1 is SGDLS and CDR2 is YYNGEE. V gave up 2 bases and J gave up 9 bases; unmatched junction bases: 8. In DNA, the CDR3 is TGTGCCAGCAGCGTCGGCCCTAGCGGGAGCGGTGAGCAGTTCTTC. It encodes CASSVGPSGSGEQFF.

The rearrangement uses TRBV13 and TRBJ2-7, with 14 bases fitting TRBD2. Germline loops: CDR1 PRHDT, CDR2 FYEKMQ (reference sequence). The CDR3 consists of 16 residues. Trimming took 4 bases from V and 1 from J; bases not matched to a gene: 3. The CDR3: CASSWTSGRPSYEQYF. CDR3 DNA sequence: TGTGCCAGCAGCTGGACTAGCGGGAGGCCTTCCTACGAGCAGTACTTC.

At least ten counts were recorded for this clonotype. V gene TRBV29-1 combines with J gene TRBJ2-7; the D is unclear. Germline V gives CDR1 SQVTM, CDR2 ANQGSEA. V was cut by 4 bases and J by 0 bases, with 10 bases left in between. The CDR3 consists of 13 residues. The CDR3 coding sequence is TGCAGCGTTGTTCCCTATTCCTCCTACGAGCAGTACTTC. Translating gives CSVVPYSSYEQYF.

This chain links TRBV20-1 with TRBJ1-2; the match to TRBD1 covers 9 bases. V shed 2 bases and J 6 bases; nucleotides not matched to a gene: 16. Germline V gene sequence: CDR1 DFQATT, CDR2 SNEGSKA (reference sequence). The CDR3 is 17 amino acids. The CDR3 DNA is TGCAGTGCTAGACCCTTCACCGGACAGGGGTTCATCCATGGCTACACCTTC. Translating it yields CSARPFTGQGFIHGYTF.

The CDR3, as DNA: TGTGCCAGCCTGAAACTTAGTGTCAGACAAGAGACCCAGTACTTC. The encoded protein is CASLKLSVRQETQYF. This chain connects TRBV7-2 to TRBJ2-5; D unclear. Per the germline V gene, CDR1 is SGHTA and CDR2 is FQGNSA. The CDR3 consists of 15 residues. Trimming took off 8 bases at V and 2 bases at J, with 18 bases between the two ends.

The J gene is TRBJ2-5, the V gene TRBV29-1; 10 nucleotides match TRBD1. The CDR3 spans 17 residues. Germline V CDR1 and CDR2: SQVTM, ANQGSEA. J gave up 2 bases and V 4 bases, and 13 bases lay outside the gene matches. The CDR3 DNA reads as TGCAGCGTTGGCCACCGACAGGGGGCTTTCCGTCAAGAGACCCAGTACTTC. Amino acid sequence: CSVGHRQGAFRQETQYF.

On this clonotype: At one end, the junction sequence differs from germline, possibly due to a read error. V usage is TRBV7-2 and J usage is TRBJ1-2; 9 nucleotides line up with TRBD1. The CDR3 sequence is 15 residues long. Germline CDR1 SGHTA, CDR2 FQGNSA. As DNA, the CDR3 is TGTGCCAGCAGCCGCGTTCAAACAGGGGGCTATGGCCACACCTTC. Translated, it gives CASSRVQTGGYGHTF. Full variable domain (outside the CDR3, taken from reference TRBV7-2 and TRBJ1-2): GAGVSQSPSNKVTEKGKDVELRCDPISGHTALYWYRQSLGQGLEFLIYFQGNSAPDKSGLPSDRFSAERTGGSVSTLTIQRTQQEDSAVYLCASSRVQTGGYGHTFGSGTRLTVV.

The V and J genes are TRBV24-1 and TRBJ2-2; the D call may be TRBD1 or TRBD2 (5 bases each). CDR1 and CDR2 (germline): KGHDR, SFDVKD. The CDR3 totals 17 residues. The germline V and J ends were trimmed by 4 bases and 4 bases, with 18 bases remaining between them. The DNA for the CDR3 is TGTGCCACCAGTGACCGACGGATGCCTGGGGGCACCGGGGAGCTGTTTTTT. This translates into CATSDRRMPGGTGELFF.

The chain links TRBV20-1 to TRBJ2-3; 7 bases fit TRBD2. Losses at the gene ends were 6 bases for V and 6 bases for J; bases not matched to a gene: 12. This CDR3 is 14 amino acids long. Germline values: CDR1 DFQATT, CDR2 SNEGSKA (reference sequence). DNA of the CDR3: TGCAGTGCCCCCCGGACTAGGGTTTCCGATACGCAGTATTTT. Translation: CSAPRTRVSDTQYF.

This clonotype was seen only a few times. The chain joins TRBV28 to TRBJ2-5; 7 nucleotides line up with TRBD1. The CDR3 runs to 17 residues. The germline CDR1 and CDR2 sequences are MDHEN and SYDVKM. Germline trimming cut 6 bases from V and 1 base from J; bases unmatched to any gene: 14. The DNA of the CDR3 is TGTGCCAGCAGACCCGATCCGGGACAGAATTTCCAAGAGACCCAGTACTTC. This encodes CASRPDPGQNFQETQYF. Together with reference TRBV28 and TRBJ2-5, the CDR3 gives the full variable domain: DVKVTQSSRYLVKRTGEKVFLECVQDMDHENMFWYRQDPGLGLRLIYFSYDVKMKEKGDIPEGYSVSREKKERFSLILESASTNQTSMYLCASRPDPGQNFQETQYFGPGTRLLVL.

This clonotype occurred a few times. The genes are TRBV13 and TRBJ2-2, with 12 positions matching TRBD2. The germline gives CDR1 PRHDT, CDR2 FYEKMQ (reference sequence). Unmatched junction bases numbered 6, after V lost 5 bases and J lost 5 bases. The length of the CDR3 is 16 residues. CDR3 in DNA: TGTGCCAGCAGCACCGGACTAGCGGGATATACCGGGGAGCTGTTTTTT. The encoded protein is CASSTGLAGYTGELFF.

This clonotype appeared a single time. Written as DNA, the CDR3 is TGCAGTGCCCTACCCACCGGTGGGACGGACAACTTGAGGTCTGGGGCCAACGTCCTGACTTTC. This gives the protein CSALPTGGTDNLRSGANVLTF. This chain uses TRBV20-1 with TRBJ2-6; D could derive from TRBD1 or TRBD2 (5 bases each). CDR3 length: 21 residues. V lost 6 bases, J lost 1 base, and 31 bases lay in between. In germline, CDR1 is DFQATT, CDR2 SNEGSKA (reference sequence).

This clonotype has a handful of counts. The genes are TRBV9 and TRBJ1-2, with 7 positions matching TRBD1. V trimming: 4 bases; J trimming: 1 base; junction bases outside the gene matches: 10. There are 16 residues in the CDR3. Germline V gene sequence: CDR1 SGDLS, CDR2 YYNGEE. CDR3 amino acids: CASSIYDRDRNYGYTF. As DNA, the CDR3 is TGTGCCAGCAGCATCTACGACAGGGACCGTAACTATGGCTACACCTTC. The full variable domain, its missing parts supplied by reference TRBV9 and TRBJ1-2, is DSGVTQTPKHLITATGQRVTLRCSPRSGDLSVYWYQQSLDQGLQFLIQYYNGEERAKGNILERFSAQQFPDLHSELNLSSLELGDSALYFCASSIYDRDRNYGYTFGSGTRLTVV.

In the case of this clonotype: The germline gene is not matched at one end of the junction; a read error may be the cause. J is TRBJ1-1 and V is TRBV29-1; D is undetermined. The CDR3 sequence is 14 residues long. CDR1 is SQVTM, CDR2 ANQGSEA, per germline. CDR3 nucleotides: TGCAACGTTGAAGCGGGGTCAGGCTCCACTGAAGCTTTCTTT. Its protein is CNVEAGSGSTEAFF.

The V gene is TRBV7-9, the J gene TRBJ2-1; D ambiguous. CDR3 size: 11 residues. V was cut by 6 bases and J by 10 bases, with 10 bases left in between. Germline V gene sequence: CDR1 SEHNR, CDR2 FQNEAQ (reference sequence). The CDR3 is CASSPVWEQFF. The DNA for the CDR3 is TGTGCCAGCAGTCCCGTCTGGGAGCAGTTCTTC.

This chain uses TRBV5-1 with TRBJ1-2, with D possibly TRBD1 on 5 matching bases. The CDR3 has 20 residues. Trimming took 7 bases from V and 0 from J, leaving 31 bases between them. CDR1 is SGHRS and CDR2 is YFSETQ in the germline V gene. Here the CDR3 DNA reads TGCGCCAGCGGCGCCGGACTCGTGCTACAGGCTCTTGTCTCTAACTATGGCTACACCTTC. This translates into CASGAGLVLQALVSNYGYTF.

This chain connects TRBV5-1 to TRBJ2-6; D gene ambiguous. The CDR3 has 14 residues. Trimming pared 7 bases from V and 0 bases from J, leaving 8 bases between. CDR1 SGHRS and CDR2 YFSETQ come from the germline V gene. The CDR3 nucleotides are TGCGCCAGCGCCAGAGACTCTGGGGCCAACGTCCTGACTTTC. As protein: CASARDSGANVLTF.

This clonotype has only a few counts. This sequence joins TRBV20-1 and TRBJ2-7; maybe TRBD2 (5 bases). Trimming stripped 6 bases from V and 0 bases from J, with 18 bases between. The germline gives CDR1 DFQATT, CDR2 SNEGSKA (reference sequence). This CDR3 has 15 residues. The CDR3 sequence is CSAINSRGNSYEQYF. The CDR3 bases are TGCAGTGCCATCAACTCACGAGGGAACTCCTACGAGCAGTACTTC.

In its sample, this clonotype was seen a few times. This rearrangement joins TRBV24-1 to TRBJ2-1; a possible D gene is TRBD2 (6 bases). The CDR3 is 14 residues long. V gave up 4 bases and J gave up 8 bases, with 14 bases separating them. Germline-derived CDR1 and CDR2 are KGHDR and SFDVKD. The CDR3 DNA follows: TGTGCCACCAGTGACCGGGGGATGTGGGATGAGCAGTTCTTC. Translating it yields CATSDRGMWDEQFF.

The CDR3 bases are TGTGCCATCAGTGAGGGGACATCAGGAGGAAAAGAGACCCAGTACTTC. It codes for CAISEGTSGGKETQYF. This chain uses TRBV10-3 with TRBJ2-5, with D maybe TRBD1 (6 bases). V gave up 2 bases and J gave up 3 bases, with 16 bases separating them. CDR1 and CDR2 (germline): ENHRY, SYGVKD. The CDR3 consists of 16 residues.

Points on this clonotype: At one boundary the junction diverges from the germline segment, which might be a read error. The V call is TRBV7-9, the J call TRBJ2-3; 10 bases agree with TRBD2. Per the germline V gene, CDR1 is SEHNR and CDR2 is FQNEAQ (reference sequence). This CDR3 is 16 amino acids long. CDR3 nucleotides: TGTGCCAGCAACCCCGGACTAGCGGAGTATACAGATACGCGGTATTTT. As protein: CASNPGLAEYTDTRYF.

The V gene is TRBV12-3 or TRBV12-4, the J gene TRBJ2-3; TRBD2 aligns across 7 bases. Trimming removed 7 bases from V and 1 base from J; junction bases left unmatched: 8. This CDR3 region has 15 residues. The CDR3 sequence is CASTPAGERTDTQYF. CDR3 DNA sequence: TGTGCCAGCACTCCCGCGGGAGAACGCACAGATACGCAGTATTTT.

The chain carries TRBV25-1 and TRBJ2-5, with 9 bases aligning to TRBD2. V lost 2 bases and J lost 6; bases outside the gene matches: 7. Germline V gene data show CDR1 as MGHDK and CDR2 as SYGVNS. The CDR3 extends over 15 amino acids. The CDR3 sequence is CASSEGILAGKTQYF. Written as DNA, the CDR3 is TGTGCCAGCAGTGAAGGCATCCTAGCGGGAAAGACCCAGTACTTC.

This clonotype was seen repeatedly, ten times or more. This chain connects TRBV10-3 to TRBJ2-4; D remains ambiguous. TRBJ2-7 explains the end of the DNA better; the J call may be wrong. Germline assignment: CDR1 ENHRY and CDR2 SYGVKD. CDR3 length: 11 amino acids. The CDR3 DNA reads as TGTGCCATCAGTAATCTCGGCGAGCAGTACTTC. Translating gives CAISNLGEQYF.

Turning to this clonotype: The junction differs from germline at one of its ends, possibly a read error. V gene TRBV18 combines with J gene TRBJ2-6; weak D call: TRBD1 (5 bases). CDR1 and CDR2 from the germline V gene are KGHSH and LQKENI. The CDR3 covers 15 residues. The CDR3 protein is CASSPMKAGADVLTF. CDR3 coding DNA: TGTGCCAGCTCACCCATGAAGGCTGGGGCCGACGTCCTGACTTTC.

The V and J genes are TRBV28 and TRBJ2-4; weak D call: TRBD1 (6 bases). Per the germline V gene, CDR1 is MDHEN and CDR2 is SYDVKM. V was cut by 4 bases and J by 10 bases, with 11 bases left in between. The CDR3 contains 12 residues. The CDR3 spells CASSSGTPIQYF. CDR3 sequence (DNA): TGTGCCAGCAGTTCAGGGACACCAATTCAGTACTTC.